This TCR beta chain derives from a study of blood T cell repertoires in COVID-19. Study details: Acute-phase and convalescent COVID-19 samples originated in the United States, Italy and Spain. T cells, B-cell-depleted T cells, or PBMCs supplied cDNA or gDNA.

In the original analysis: Quantification of nucleated cells was approximated via reference gene primer amplification. The repertoire was sequenced with immunoSEQ multiplex PCR; TCRdb's copy has only in-frame clones and lacks some. V and J calls and clone size are given by that table; D and trimming were obtained from the DNA. The sample shows about 230,000 clones, over 70% of them seen only once. CDR1 KGHDR and CDR2 SFDVKD come from the germline V gene. Trimming removed 3 bases from V and 3 bases from J; junction bases left unmatched: 16. This CDR3 is built from 19 residues. The specimen was peripheral blood. The rearrangement links TRBV24-1 to TRBJ2-3, with TRBD1 matching 8 bases. The source of this sequence is a man aged 35-49 years with acute or convalescent COVID-19. CDR3 loop: CATSDSRDRSRGMTDTQYF. For the CDR3, the DNA is TGTGCCACCAGTGATAGCCGGGACAGGAGCAGAGGGATGACAGATACGCAGTATTTT.